Included here is one T cell receptor beta chain sequence, with context. What it binds is not known. The sample originates from a study of T cell repertoires in ileal Crohn's disease. For the study at large: Patients had a median approximately 8-year disease duration, and around 35% were active smokers.

Study results and limitations: Active smokers at surgery had more clonal expansions than non-smokers.

The time point was: proximal margin of the surgical specimen (macroscopically non-inflamed). This CDR3 comprises 14 residues. The V gene's germline CDR1 is MDHEN and CDR2 SYDVKM. V gave up 6 bases and J gave up 10 bases, with 21 bases separating them. Assay: immunoSEQ multiplex PCR; the TCRdb copy retains only in-frame clones and omits some. The repertoire has 530 or so clones, roughly 90% of them found once; the top ten carry about 12%. The TCR comes from an adult with Crohn's disease. Sample: ileal tissue. This rearrangement joins TRBV28 to TRBJ1-1, with D perhaps TRBD1 (6 bases). The CDR3 bases are TGTGCCAGCAGACCGAACAGGGTCCACGGGAGAGCTTTCTTT. Protein product: CASRPNRVHGRAFF. Combining the CDR3 with reference TRBV28 and TRBJ1-1 gives the whole variable domain DVKVTQSSRYLVKRTGEKVFLECVQDMDHENMFWYRQDPGLGLRLIYFSYDVKMKEKGDIPEGYSVSREKKERFSLILESASTNQTSMYLCASRPNRVHGRAFFGQGTRLTVV.